The 5 T cell receptor beta chains below all came from one sample that was sequenced in a study of T cell repertoires in cytomegalovirus infection (dated by TCRdb to between 2018 and 2021). The listed sequencing device is Illumina HiSeq 1500. The public reads were quality trimmed at Q25 with fastp and then assembled into clones with MiXCR by TCRdb, keeping productive beta chains. When rows share a CDR3 protein, they turn into one entry using the most common DNA and genes. This sample comprises hundreds of thousands of distinct CDR3 sequences, 17% of them detected only once. The ten largest clones take up around 13% of the sample. The sample comprised PBMCs. The receptors originated from a human donor in good health (CMV status not recorded). Some clones in this sample may be carry-over from other donors' samples.

This clonotype was observed a handful of times. The rearrangement links TRBV6-2 or TRBV6-3 to TRBJ1-5; 9 bases match TRBD1. This CDR3 contains 14 residues. With 5 bases clipped from V and 6 bases from J, the junction kept 5 bases outside the gene matches. CDR1 and CDR2 (germline): MNHEY, SVGEGT. CDR3: CASSARQGGQPQHF. The CDR3 coding sequence is TGTGCCAGCAGTGCCCGACAGGGGGGTCAGCCCCAGCATTTT.

This clonotype came up a few times. This chain uses TRBV12-3 or TRBV12-4 with TRBJ1-1; perhaps TRBD1 as D (5 bases). Trimming took 11 bases from V and 4 from J, leaving 14 bases between them. The CDR3 sequence is 12 residues long. Here the CDR3 DNA reads TGTGCCGGCAAAGGGGAGGGCACTGAAGCTTTCTTT. It translates to CAGKGEGTEAFF.

This clonotype was observed a few times. The rearrangement uses TRBV18 and TRBJ2-7, with D possibly matching TRBD1 (8 bases). The germline V gene has CDR1 KGHSH and CDR2 LQKENI. Trimming removed 3 bases at V and 6 bases at J, with 18 bases between. This CDR3 spans 15 amino acids. The CDR3 sequence is CASSPTGGDPFEQYF. The DNA for the CDR3 is TGTGCCAGCTCACCTACAGGGGGGGATCCATTCGAGCAGTACTTC. Full variable domain (remainder filled in from reference TRBV18 and TRBJ2-7): NAGVMQNPRHLVRRRGQEARLRCSPMKGHSHVYWYRQLPEEGLKFMVYLQKENIIDESGMPKERFSAEFPKEGPSILRIQQVVRGDSAAYFCASSPTGGDPFEQYFGPGTRLTVT.

This chain uses TRBV6-5 with TRBJ1-3; D gene uncertain. Trimming stripped 0 bases from V and 0 bases from J, with 6 bases between. The CDR3 has 15 residues. CDR1 and CDR2 from the germline V gene are MNHEY and SVGAGI. CDR3 sequence: CASSYSKSSGNTIYF. The CDR3 DNA reads TGTGCCAGCAGTTACTCGAAAAGCTCTGGAAACACCATATATTTT.

Ten or more counts support this clonotype. This sequence joins TRBV4-1 and TRBJ1-4; D is possibly TRBD1 (5 bases). CDR1 and CDR2 from the germline V gene are MGHRA and YSYEKL. Trimming stripped 1 base from V and 7 bases from J, with 13 bases between. This CDR3 is 15 amino acids long. The CDR3 DNA reads as TGCGCCAGCAGCCAAGCCAGGGCCCACGGTGAAAAACTGTTTTTT. This gives the protein CASSQARAHGEKLFF.